This TCR beta chain emerged from a study of shared clonotypes between healthy human individuals. Selected positively for CCR7 and CD45RO-negative, naive CD8 cells excluded terminally differentiated effector memory CD45RA+ cells. Turning to this clone: Its antigen is currently unknown.

Study findings and constraints: Larger richness was generally estimated for naive than memory subsets.

Genomic DNA (from each subset) was split evenly across several immunoSEQ plates. An approximately 200 ng quantity of DNA, tens of thousands of T cell genomes, went into the sorted-subset replicate PCRs. Measured with immunoSEQ multiplex PCR; TCRdb has only the in-frame clones, and not every one. This sample has some 2,000,000 clones, with about 95% found just once. The V segment lost 5 bases and the J segment 7 bases; nucleotides outside the gene matches: 7. Looked up from germline, CDR1 is MNHEY and CDR2 is SMNVEV (reference sequence). This CDR3 spans 14 amino acids. This chain connects TRBV27 to TRBJ1-5; 8 nucleotides line up with TRBD1. This TCR derives from a man between 18 and 35 years old in good health. The sequencing sample was made of naive CD8+ T cells sorted from blood. CDR3 DNA: TGTGCCAGCAGTGGGACAGGCTTGTGGCAGCCCCAGCATTTT. Protein sequence: CASSGTGLWQPQHF.